This T cell receptor beta chain was identified in a study of T-cell reconstitution after alpha-beta-depleted transplantation in children listed by TCRdb under 2016. Broadly, across the study: Using TCR repertoire profiling, the study followed T-cell immune reconstitution in a quantitative way in children after TCRalphabeta/CD19-depleted allogeneic hematopoietic cell transplantation.

Receptor amplification or capture employed PCR. Sequencing instrument: Illumina HiSeq 2500. TCR library preparation used molecular barcoding, with unique molecular identifiers applied to normalize quantification of the TCRbeta repertoire. The raw public reads went through TCRdb reprocessing: fastp at Q25, MiXCR clone calling, in-frame beta chains kept. Every entry covers one CDR3 protein and lists the most common genes and DNA from its rows. For this sample there are approximately 400,000 distinct CDR3 sequences; approximately 11% appear just once. The top ten constitute about 5% of the sample. Including cysteine and phenylalanine, the CDR3 has 10 amino acids. Of all the DNA, just the CDR3 is kept, 30 bases in frame from base 1. The V end loses 4 bases and the J end loses 5 bases, and a stretch of 3 bases separates them. The germline V gene yields SGHTS for CDR1 and YDEGEE for CDR2. This clonotype came up a few times. The antigen this receptor binds is unknown. Base-call qualities are not available, and no considerably larger clone is one nucleotide away.

The material was PBMCs from the stem cell graft donor, obtained from the stem cell graft. The rearranged segments are TRBV5-8 and TRBJ2-5; no confident D gene assignment can be made. The TCR comes from a human donor who donated a stem cell graft to a child with acute myeloid leukemia. The bases are TGTGCCAGCAGCACGGAGACCCAGTACTTC. The resulting protein is CASSTETQYF.